This T cell receptor (beta chain) was found in a study of T-cell reconstitution after alpha-beta-depleted transplantation in children. Findings and caveats of the study: From newly produced T cells came most of the T-cell counts and diversity one year after transplant. It was surviving recipient T cells and thymic progenitors that gave some patients high TCRbeta diversity at day 60. About two months after transplant, alpha-beta T cells reportedly came from several hundred expanded graft clones.

V was trimmed by 2 bases and J by 0 bases, leaving 8 bases between them. CDR3 length: 14 residues. Per the germline V gene, CDR1 is MNHEY and CDR2 is SVGAGI. During its preparation, the TCRbeta library received unique molecular identifiers. MiXCR was run by TCRdb on the PCR reads, yielding one entry per CDR3 protein. Of approximately 490,000 distinct CDR3 sequences in the sample, roughly 10% were seen once. This clonotype was seen ten or more times. The antigen is not known. The chain carries TRBV6-5 and TRBJ2-7; no definite D call. The clonotype was recovered from a child aged 2 to 9 with inherited bone marrow failure, due to receive a stem cell transplant. Sample: PBMCs, taken before TCRalphabeta/CD19-depleted stem cell transplant. CDR3: CASSYARASYEQYF. For the CDR3, the DNA is TGTGCCAGCAGTTACGCACGGGCCTCCTACGAGCAGTACTTC.